This TCR beta chain emerged from a study of regulatory T cells in long-lasting Graves disease. Time point denoted: newly diagnosed GD, antithyroid drugs for less than 3 months. Generation of the TCR library employed RNA extracted from PBMCs. Investigators prepared the TCR beta libraries by applying iRepertoire HTBI primers and Arm-PCR of CDR3 regions. TCRdb re-derived calls from the multiplex PCR reads in MiXCR, one entry per CDR3 protein. The sample holds approximately 440,000 distinct CDR3 sequences, 15% to 20% seen once. This CDR3 comprises 14 residues. The germline V gene encodes CDR1 MDHEN and CDR2 SYDVKM. The V and J ends lost 6 bases and 4 bases, in that order; junction bases with no gene match: 5. These records were also assigned to another study, of T cells in Graves' hyperthyroidism and ophthalmopathy. That paper states: When ophthalmopathy did not progress within 18 months, Graves' hyperthyroidism was considered stable.

The V and J genes are TRBV28 and TRBJ1-3; 8 bases map to TRBD1. The specimen comprised peripheral blood mononuclear cells (PBMCs), sampled at new diagnosis, from a patient treated with antithyroid drugs. This TCR came from a man aged 35-49 years with Graves disease. CDR3 protein: CASRTQGAGNTIYF. CDR3 nucleotides: TGTGCCAGCAGGACGCAGGGGGCGGGAAACACCATATATTTT.